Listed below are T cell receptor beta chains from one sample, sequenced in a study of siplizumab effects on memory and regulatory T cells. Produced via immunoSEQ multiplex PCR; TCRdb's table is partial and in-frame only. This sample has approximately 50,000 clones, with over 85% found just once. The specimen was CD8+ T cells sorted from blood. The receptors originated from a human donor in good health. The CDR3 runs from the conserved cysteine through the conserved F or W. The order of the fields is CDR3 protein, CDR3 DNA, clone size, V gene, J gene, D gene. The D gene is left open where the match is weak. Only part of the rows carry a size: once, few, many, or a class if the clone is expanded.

cdr3_aa: CASSVFFSGQETQYF; cdr3_nt: TGTGCCAGCAGTGTCTTTTTTTCGGGCCAAGAGACCCAGTACTTC; clone_size: -; v_call: TRBV2; j_call: TRBJ2-5; d_call: -
cdr3_aa: CASSLRADEQYF; cdr3_nt: TGTGCCAGCAGTCTCAGGGCCGACGAGCAGTACTTC; clone_size: -; v_call: TRBV28; j_call: TRBJ2-7; d_call: -
cdr3_aa: CASTRLAGDYEQFF; cdr3_nt: TGTGCCAGCACCCGACTAGCGGGAGATTATGAGCAGTTCTTC; clone_size: -; v_call: TRBV27; j_call: TRBJ2-1; d_call: TRBD2
cdr3_aa: CASSGGATYEQYF; cdr3_nt: TGTGCCAGCAGCGGCGGGGCAACCTACGAGCAGTACTTC; clone_size: -; v_call: TRBV7-2; j_call: TRBJ2-7; d_call: -
cdr3_aa: CASGSYRGQETQYF; cdr3_nt: TGTGCCAGCGGTTCTTACAGGGGCCAAGAGACCCAGTACTTC; clone_size: -; v_call: TRBV7-9; j_call: TRBJ2-5; d_call: TRBD1
cdr3_aa: CASSLRSLEEVNSPLHF; cdr3_nt: TGTGCCAGCAGCCTCCGGAGTTTGGAAGAGGTTAATTCACCCCTCCACTTT; clone_size: -; v_call: TRBV25-1; j_call: TRBJ1-6; d_call: -
cdr3_aa: CASSIGFTEAFF; cdr3_nt: TGTGCCAGCTCTATAGGCTTCACTGAAGCTTTCTTT; clone_size: once; v_call: TRBV7-9; j_call: TRBJ1-1; d_call: -
cdr3_aa: CASSYSSFGSHYEQYF; cdr3_nt: TGTGCCAGCAGTTACTCGAGTTTCGGGTCCCACTACGAGCAGTACTTC; clone_size: -; v_call: TRBV6-5; j_call: TRBJ2-7; d_call: -
cdr3_aa: CASSSAGGYEQFF; cdr3_nt: TGTGCCAGCAGCTCAGCGGGAGGGTATGAGCAGTTCTTC; clone_size: -; v_call: TRBV7-3; j_call: TRBJ2-1; d_call: TRBD2
cdr3_aa: CAIKGDGNFYEQYF; cdr3_nt: TGTGCCATCAAGGGGGACGGGAATTTCTACGAGCAGTACTTC; clone_size: -; v_call: TRBV10-3; j_call: TRBJ2-7; d_call: -
cdr3_aa: CASSEPLGGSGWNEQFF; cdr3_nt: TGTGCCAGCAGCGAGCCCCTAGGTGGGAGTGGGTGGAATGAGCAGTTCTTC; clone_size: -; v_call: TRBV9; j_call: TRBJ2-1; d_call: -